The 18 T cell receptor beta chains given below trace back to one sample, sequenced in a study of siplizumab effects on memory and regulatory T cells. The repertoire was sequenced with immunoSEQ multiplex PCR; TCRdb's copy has only in-frame clones and lacks some. The profile shows fewer than 3,500 clones, around 64% of them singletons. The sample comprised TEMRA CD8+ T cells sorted from blood. Subset defined: unstimulated CD8+ CD45RA+ effector memory T cells. These receptor sequences come from a human donor in good health.

This clone is judged medium-sized. This chain joins TRBV6-5 and TRBJ1-2; D not certain. Trimming removed 6 bases at V and 8 bases at J, with 16 bases between. The CDR3 length is 13 residues. From germline, CDR1 is MNHEY and CDR2 SVGAGI. The CDR3 bases are TGTGCCAGCAGATCGGACGGAGGGCTGGGCTACACCTTC. Encoded protein: CASRSDGGLGYTF.

The V call is TRBV4-1, the J call TRBJ1-2, with 8 bases fitting TRBD1. Germline trimming cut 1 base from V and 6 bases from J; bases unmatched to any gene: 7. The CDR3 is made up of 15 amino acids. From germline, CDR1 is MGHRA and CDR2 YSYEKL. In nucleotides, the CDR3 is TGCGCCAGCAGCCAAGTGTGGACAGGGATGGATGGCTACACCTTC. Protein: CASSQVWTGMDGYTF.

The chain combines TRBV7-8 with TRBJ1-2; 7 bases align to TRBD1. This CDR3 is built from 15 residues. V lost 4 bases, J lost 5 bases, and 10 bases stayed unmatched. The germline V gene encodes CDR1 SGHVS and CDR2 FQNEAQ. The CDR3 spells CASSYSAGTAYGYTF. CDR3 DNA sequence: TGTGCCAGCAGCTACAGCGCCGGGACAGCTTATGGCTACACCTTC.

The chain combines TRBV4-1 with TRBJ1-1; TRBD1 matches 10 bases. Trimming at V came to 4 bases and at J to 3 bases, leaving 8 bases not matched to a gene. The V gene's germline CDR1 is MGHRA and CDR2 YSYEKL. The CDR3 sequence is 16 residues long. CDR3 bases: TGCGCCAGCAGCCGGGCCGGGACAGGGGTCTACACTGAAGCTTTCTTT. Its translation is CASSRAGTGVYTEAFF.

The V and J genes are TRBV7-9 and TRBJ2-5, with 7 bases fitting TRBD1. CDR3 length: 12 amino acids. Germline V CDR1 and CDR2: SEHNR, FQNEAQ (reference sequence). V trimming: 7 bases; J trimming: 7 bases; junction bases outside the gene matches: 6. CDR3: CASTDREVTQYF. DNA for the CDR3: TGTGCCAGCACCGACAGGGAAGTGACCCAGTACTTC.

This chain uses TRBV2 with TRBJ1-1; D gene uncertain. CDR3 length: 10 residues. Germline V gene lookup returns CDR1 SNHLY and CDR2 FYNNEI. The germline V and J ends were trimmed by 7 bases and 11 bases, with 11 bases remaining between them. The CDR3 bases are TGTGCCAGCATGAGGACGGAGGCTTTCTTT. Its translation is CASMRTEAFF.

This clone appeared a single time. The chain recombines TRBV18 with TRBJ2-1; 10 bases agree with TRBD2. The CDR3 runs to 15 residues. Germline V gives CDR1 KGHSH, CDR2 LQKENI. V lost 3 bases to trimming and J lost 10 bases; unmatched junction nucleotides: 9. The CDR3 DNA follows: TGTGCCAGCTCACCCCGGCCACTAGCGGGGAGCGAGCAGTTCTTC. It codes for CASSPRPLAGSEQFF.

The chain combines TRBV10-3 with TRBJ1-5; no definite D call. The germline V gene encodes CDR1 ENHRY and CDR2 SYGVKD. The CDR3 is 14 amino acids. V lost 10 bases, J lost 11 bases, and 24 bases lay in between. DNA for the CDR3: TGTGCCAGCAGCACCGACCTGACATCGGCGGCCCAGCATTTT. Residues: CASSTDLTSAAQHF.

The rearrangement joins TRBV6-1 to TRBJ2-2; the D is unclear. The CDR3 sequence is 15 residues long. The germline V gene has CDR1 MNHNS and CDR2 SASEGT. V was cut by 7 bases and J by 1 base, with 13 bases left in between. The DNA of the CDR3 is TGTGCCAGCATTACTTTGGGCCTGAACACCGGGGAGCTGTTTTTT. Protein product: CASITLGLNTGELFF.

CDR3 sequence (DNA): TGTGCCAGCAGCCCAAGAGGAGAGGCAGCCTTTAACTATGGCTACACCTTC. The encoded protein is CASSPRGEAAFNYGYTF. The V gene is TRBV9, the J gene TRBJ1-2; no clear D gene. V was shortened by 4 bases and J by 1 base, with 20 bases between the two germline ends. Per germline, CDR1 SGDLS and CDR2 YYNGEE. The CDR3 covers 17 residues.

This clone was seen only once. V and J are TRBV5-1 and TRBJ2-5; D gene ambiguous. V lost 2 bases, J lost 2 bases, and 13 bases lay in between. The CDR3 consists of 15 residues. Per germline, CDR1 SGHRS and CDR2 YFSETQ. The CDR3 DNA is TGCGCCAGCAGCTTTGAGGTACACCTACAAGAGACCCAGTACTTC. This gives the protein CASSFEVHLQETQYF.

In its sample, this clone was seen a few times. A far more abundant clone sits one base away, making this likely a read error. The same CDR3 can be traced to other DNA sequences in this sample. The CDR3 DNA is TGTGCCAGCAGCCAAGAGGCCCAGAGCTCCTACAATGAGCAGTTCTTC. Translation: CASSQEAQSSYNEQFF. The chain uses TRBV5-8 and TRBJ2-1; no definite D call. The V gene lost 4 bases and the J gene lost 0 bases, with 14 bases spanning the gap. Germline V gene lookup returns CDR1 SGHTS and CDR2 YDEGEE. There are 16 residues in the CDR3.

The sample holds a few counts of this clone. The gene calls are TRBV7-3 and TRBJ2-1; tentatively, D is TRBD2 (5 bases). Looked up from germline, CDR1 is SGHTA and CDR2 is FQGTGA. The V and J ends lost 2 bases and 3 bases respectively, with 8 bases between them. The CDR3 runs 14 residues. In DNA form, the CDR3 reads TGTGCCAGCAGCTTAGCCGGGAACTACAATGAGCAGTTCTTC. Protein: CASSLAGNYNEQFF. Filled out from reference TRBV7-3 and TRBJ2-1, the complete variable domain reads GAGVSQTPSNKVTEKGKYVELRCDPISGHTALYWYRQSLGQGPEFLIYFQGTGAADDSGLPNDRFFAVRPEGSVSTLKIQRTERGDSAVYLCASSLAGNYNEQFFGPGTRLTVL.

This clone was detected once. J is TRBJ1-2 and V is TRBV6-5; TRBD1 aligns across 7 bases. Unmatched junction bases numbered 12, after V lost 6 bases and J lost 5 bases. Germline V gene sequence: CDR1 MNHEY, CDR2 SVGAGI. CDR3 length: 15 amino acids. The CDR3 region has the DNA TGTGCCAGCAGCTACAGCGCCGGGACAGCTTATGGCTACACCTTC. Amino acids: CASSYSAGTAYGYTF.

This clone is judged medium-sized. This chain uses TRBV23-1 with TRBJ2-1; D is uncertain. TRBV23-1 is sorted into the ORF group, with uncertain function. This CDR3 is built from 15 residues. Trimming removed 4 bases from V and 5 bases from J, with 15 bases in between. CDR3 nucleotides: TGCGCCAGCAGTCTACGAGCCTATCCACACAATGAGCAGTTCTTC. Translation: CASSLRAYPHNEQFF.

CDR3: CASSATASSQSRANVLTF. The CDR3, as DNA: TGTGCCAGCAGCGCCACGGCCAGCTCACAAAGTCGGGCCAACGTCCTGACTTTC. The chain joins TRBV7-4 to TRBJ2-6; D is unclear. The germline CDR1 and CDR2 sequences are SGHVT and SQSDAQ. V lost 5 bases, J lost 5 bases, and 22 bases lay in between. This CDR3 has 18 residues.

The sample holds a few counts of this clone. The CDR3 reads CARGQVSNTGELFF. The CDR3 nucleotides are TGTGCCCGTGGACAGGTTTCCAACACCGGGGAGCTGTTTTTT. The chain uses TRBV30 and TRBJ2-2; 7 nucleotides agree with TRBD1. The germline V gene encodes CDR1 GTSNPN and CDR2 SVGIG (reference sequence). V lost 8 bases to trimming and J lost 2 bases; unmatched junction nucleotides: 8. The CDR3 length is 14 residues.

This clone was seen just once. The chain links TRBV5-1 to TRBJ1-3, with TRBD1 as a possible D gene (6 bases). The CDR3 consists of 17 residues. The V end lost 2 bases, the J end lost 2 bases, and 17 bases lay between the germline ends. Germline assignment: CDR1 SGHRS and CDR2 YFSETQ. CDR3 in amino acids: CASSFRGGVFPGNTIYF. The CDR3 DNA is TGCGCCAGCAGCTTCCGAGGGGGAGTCTTCCCTGGAAACACCATATATTTT.